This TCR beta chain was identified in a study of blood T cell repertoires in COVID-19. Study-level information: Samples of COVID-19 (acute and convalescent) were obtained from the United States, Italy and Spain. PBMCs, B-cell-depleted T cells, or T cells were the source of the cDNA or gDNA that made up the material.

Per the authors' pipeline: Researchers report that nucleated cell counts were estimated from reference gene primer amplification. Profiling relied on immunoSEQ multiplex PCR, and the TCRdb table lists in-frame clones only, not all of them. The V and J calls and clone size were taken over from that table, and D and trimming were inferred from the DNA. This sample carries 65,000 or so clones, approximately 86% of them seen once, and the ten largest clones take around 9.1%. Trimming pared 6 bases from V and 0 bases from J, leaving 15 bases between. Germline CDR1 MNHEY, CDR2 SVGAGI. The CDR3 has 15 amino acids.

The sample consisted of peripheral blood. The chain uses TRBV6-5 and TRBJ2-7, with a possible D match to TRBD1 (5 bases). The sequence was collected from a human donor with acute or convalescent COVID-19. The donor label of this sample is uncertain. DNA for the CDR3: TGTGCCAGCAGGACACCCCCAAGGGGCTCCTACGAGCAGTACTTC. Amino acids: CASRTPPRGSYEQYF.